The clone carrying this T cell receptor (beta chain) has ten or more counts. The CDR3 covers 14 residues. Germline V gene data show CDR1 as MNHNY and CDR2 as SVGAGI (reference sequence). V lost 5 bases to trimming and J lost 7 bases; unmatched junction nucleotides: 6. These data originate in a study of beta chain features in type 1 diabetes. Sequencing targeted expressed TCRB transcripts, as all isolated RNA had been reverse transcribed. Profiling relied on immunoSEQ multiplex PCR, and the TCRdb table lists in-frame clones only, not all of them. The sample shows about 39,000 clones, over 45% of them seen only once.

Sequencing was done on a sample of central memory CD4+ T cells from blood. The chain links TRBV6-6 to TRBJ1-5, with 9 positions matching TRBD1. This receptor was taken from a woman aged 18-29 years in good health. The CDR3 DNA follows: TGTGCCAGCAGTCCGACAGGGGGAGGGCAGCCCCAGCATTTT. As protein: CASSPTGGGQPQHF.